This T cell receptor (beta chain) was recorded in a study of blood T cell repertoires in COVID-19. Whole-study context: Both acute and convalescent COVID-19 samples were obtained from the United States, Italy and Spain. T cells, B-cell-depleted T cells, or PBMCs supplied cDNA or gDNA.

Germline V gene data show CDR1 as SGHAT and CDR2 as FQNNGV. The CDR3 is made up of 13 amino acids. V shed 5 bases and J shed 1 base, with 8 bases lying between them. Authors' processing steps: Reference gene primer amplification yielded estimated nucleated cell counts. The assay was immunoSEQ multiplex PCR, and TCRdb's table has in-frame clones only and misses some. The V and J calls and the clone size are those of that table, but D and trimming were determined from the DNA. Of around 160,000 clones in the sample, around four fifths are singletons; the top ten hold 15% to 20%. The sample consisted of peripheral blood. This clonotype was sampled from a woman older than 75 with acute or convalescent COVID-19. V gene TRBV11-2 combines with J gene TRBJ1-1; D unresolved. The CDR3 sequence: CASSVVQNTEAFF. DNA of the CDR3: TGTGCCAGCAGCGTTGTACAGAACACTGAAGCTTTCTTT.